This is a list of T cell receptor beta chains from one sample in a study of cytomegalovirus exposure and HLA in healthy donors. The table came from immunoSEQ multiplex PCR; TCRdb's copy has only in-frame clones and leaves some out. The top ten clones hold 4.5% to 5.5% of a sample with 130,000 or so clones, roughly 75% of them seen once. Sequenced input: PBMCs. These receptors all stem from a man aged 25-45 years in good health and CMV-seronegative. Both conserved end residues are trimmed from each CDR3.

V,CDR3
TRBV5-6,ASSGGLRDGYT
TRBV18,ASSPGTGGTEAF
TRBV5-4,ASSPTVGLGLDTQY
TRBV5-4,ASSLARENTGELF
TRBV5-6,ASSRRGGRQPQH
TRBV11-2,ASSFRQGANTEAF
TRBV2,ASKRAPNTEAF
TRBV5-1,ASSPGGGGKNIQY
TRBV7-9,ASSLQPGQGTYEQY
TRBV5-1,ASSAAAGANVNEQF
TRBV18,ASSRGLDTQY
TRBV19,ATLRGNYGYT
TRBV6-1,ASSEQVSYNEQF
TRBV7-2,ASSMAGQQYEQY
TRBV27,ASSFAGQPQH
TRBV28,AASSLLHEQY
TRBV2,ASSWTSTGNTIY
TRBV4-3,ASSQTSGAYEQY
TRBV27,ASSGQGARSNQPQH
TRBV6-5,ASLDRGNTEAF
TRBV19,ASTTADRINYGYT
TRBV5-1,ASNRTGGDEKLF
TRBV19,ASIGLAGINEQF
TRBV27,ASNDRGRANTEAF
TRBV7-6,ASSLSVNTEAF
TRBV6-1,ASFRDRTTGELF
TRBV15,ATSSQEGTDPRSEQY
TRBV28,ASTLSFYQPQH
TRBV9,ASSVGAGGASYT
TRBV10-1,ASSEGEYTEAF
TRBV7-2,ASSLSGDEQY
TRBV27,ASSLYEGAYEQY
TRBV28,ASSVSGRAPF
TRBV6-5,ASSYGGDSPLH
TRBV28,ASSQRGGAYSNQPQH
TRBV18,ASSPRVQGWYNEQF
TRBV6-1,ASRATSGSSYEQY
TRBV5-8,ASSRRSPGNEQF
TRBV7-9,ASSLQGSTDTQY
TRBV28,ASSLGGGVPQPQH
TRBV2,ASTYQGMNIQY
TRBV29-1,SVHSLGGSSYNEQF
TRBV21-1,ASSSSTATFPEAF
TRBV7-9,ASSLTSSSYEQY
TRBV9,ASSLGLGSPGLNTEAF
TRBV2,ASNAVGAQY
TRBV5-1,ASSLALATNYNEQF
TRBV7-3,ASSPTSGHEQF
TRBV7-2,ASSPRQGSSTEAF
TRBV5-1,ASSFGSVNEQF
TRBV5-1,ASSLAVSDTQY
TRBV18,ASSADRYSGNTIY
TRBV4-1,ASSQGSPGIYGYT
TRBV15,ATRKTGGGQPQH